This TCR beta chain is drawn from a study of persistence of HIV-infected CD4 T cells (dated by TCRdb to the early 2020s). About the study as a whole: CMV- and HIV-1 Gag-responding CD4+ T cells were isolated from ART-treated individuals so that antigen-driven clonal expansion of HIV-1-infected cells could be examined. The TCR cluster analysis across participants included roughly eight participants for CMV and more than 5 participants for Gag. The clonality of all cells in each sorted population was measured by TCRbeta sequencing, and the clonality of infected cells was measured by proviral sequencing. The median time participants had been on suppressive ART was roughly eight years. Peripheral blood samples of up to roughly 180 mL were taken at multiple time points, with the exception of a couple of participants who underwent leukapheresis at a single time point.

Of note for this clone: This clone's antigen is unknown. One base away there is no much larger clone; base qualities are not given.

The CDR3 holds 16 amino acids from the cysteine to the phenylalanine. Only the CDR3 region is kept as DNA, spanning 48 bases read in frame from base 1. In the germline V gene (reference sequence), CDR1 corresponds to LGHDT and CDR2 to YNNKEL. V and J are truncated by 4 bases and 5 bases respectively, leaving an intervening sequence of 20 bases. Broad study findings and their caveats: Restriction of bulk TCR analyses to the rare CMV-responding cells that actually carried HIV-1 proviruses was not possible. Enrichment of degenerate expanded CDR3beta sequences was found in antigen-responding cells, suggesting convergent selection of CD4+ responses to CMV and Gag. Significantly lower TCRbeta richness was observed in CMV- and Gag-responding cells than in anti-CD3/anti-CD28-responding cells, and higher oligoclonality was observed in CMV-responding cells than in CD3/CD28-stimulated and Gag-responding cells. Within the same sorted populations, how oligoclonal the TCRs were correlated with how oligoclonal the proviruses were. Few individuals were included in the study, and only a limited range of antigens was tested.

What this sample's treatment or condition label stands for: suppressive antiretroviral therapy. A pool of overlapping HIV-1 Gag 15-mer peptides, at roughly 1 ug per peptide per mL, was used to stimulate the cells. Memory CD4+ T cells that did not respond, being CD40L-negative, CD69-negative and CD45RO-high, were sorted as memory populations depleted of antigen-responding cells. Participants were HIV-1-infected adults who started suppressive ART during chronic infection. Plasma HIV-1 RNA had been undetectable (below 50 copies/mL) in participants for at least 4 years. To be included, participants needed a CD4+ T cell count above 400 cells/uL and a positive CMV serology. Before stimulation, PBMCs were isolated using density centrifugation and depleted of CD8+ T cells. For roughly 18 hours, CD8-depleted PBMCs were stimulated with anti-CD28/CD49d costimulation, a CD40-blocking antibody, and enfuvirtide, which was added to prevent new infections. Cell sorting was done on a Beckman Coulter MoFlo Legacy or XDP sorter, and dead cells were excluded with propidium iodide. The QIAamp DNA Mini Kit was used for genomic DNA extraction from samples above one million cells, and the Quick-DNA Microprep Kit was used otherwise.

The immunoSEQ hsTCRB assay version 4, run in survey mode, was used to sequence TCRbeta repertoires from genomic DNA. Genomic DNA was diluted to roughly 9.5 ng/uL, using up to about 1 ug per sample for TCRbeta sequencing. Under the source paper's analysis protocol: TCRbeta data analysis was done in ImmunoSeq Analyzer 3.0, and diversity was calculated on productive nucleotide rearrangements. Lower-bound TCR diversity was estimated with the improved Chao index, and clonality with the Gini coefficient using the Immunarch R package. Different nucleotide rearrangements encoding the same CDR3beta amino acid sequence were treated as distinct clonotypes. TCRbeta sequences significantly enriched in antigen-responding cells relative to anti-CD3/anti-CD28-activated cells were identified by differential abundance analysis. Using predicted peptide-MHC specificity as the basis, GLIPH2 grouped TCRs into clusters, both for each participant individually and for the merged data sets that combined participants. TCRdb took this table from immuneACCESS and kept in-frame rearrangements with V and J called. Such tables lack part of the clones; where checked against another copy, unresolved V genes explain under half of the gap, and the rest is unexplained. For V, J and clone size, that table is used; D and trimming come from the DNA. The sample table holds about 36,000 clones, of which about 81% were seen once. The ten most abundant clones make up roughly 0.99% of the sample.

The TCR comes from an adult with HIV. The donor label of this sample is uncertain. The material sequenced was cultured CD4+ T cells from PBMCs, taken from a patient who received antiretroviral therapy. Explained via the paper, the cell subset or site label denotes: CD40L-CD69- CD45RO-high memory CD4 T cells not responding to Gag peptides. The rearrangement joined TRBV3-1 (or the pseudogene TRBV3-2) to TRBJ1-2, with the D segment identity uncertain. The nucleotide sequence reads TGTGCCAGCAGCCTAGGCGGTGCAGGCCGCTTATATGGCTACACCTTC. It translates as CASSLGGAGRLYGYTF.